These T cell receptor beta chains were read from a single sample in a study of CD8 T cells in ankylosing spondylitis. TCRdb analysed the 5' RACE reads with MiXCR anew, one entry per CDR3 protein. This sample carries just under 550,000 distinct CDR3 sequences, roughly 13% of them seen once, and the ten largest clones take over 6.5%. The sequenced material came from blood, either unsorted or a sorted T cell fraction (not recorded which). The receptors were sampled from a male donor with ankylosing spondylitis. The CDR3 runs from the conserved cysteine through the conserved F or W. A D gene is named only where the DNA matches it firmly. Size is omitted from some rows. Given values are once, few, many or a class for expanded clones.

CDR3aa	CDR3nt	v_gene	j_gene	abundance	d_gene
CASSSTGDATNEKLFF	TGCGCCAGCAGCTCAACAGGGGACGCAACTAATGAAAAACTGTTTTTT	TRBV5-1	TRBJ1-4	.	TRBD1
CASRLQTGASGNTIYF	TGTGCCAGCAGACTCCAGACAGGCGCCTCTGGAAACACCATATATTTT	TRBV2	TRBJ1-3	few	.
CSVDLGDRASYEQYF	TGCAGCGTTGATCTAGGGGACAGGGCATCCTACGAGCAGTACTTC	TRBV29-1	TRBJ2-7	.	TRBD1
CASSTAGETYNEQFF	TGTGCCAGCAGTACAGCGGGAGAGACCTACAATGAGCAGTTCTTC	TRBV28	TRBJ2-1	many	TRBD2
CATSDTALAVYQETQYF	TGTGCCACCAGTGATACGGCACTAGCGGTGTACCAAGAGACCCAGTACTTC	TRBV24-1	TRBJ2-5	.	TRBD2
CASSFLASTDTQYF	TGTGCCAGCAGCTTCCTAGCTTCCACAGATACGCAGTATTTT	TRBV5-4	TRBJ2-3	.	.
CSARDGLQVQPQHF	TGCAGTGCTAGAGACGGACTTCAGGTTCAGCCCCAGCATTTT	TRBV20-1	TRBJ1-5	few	.
CSARVRLPLRETQYF	TGCAGTGCTAGAGTCCGACTTCCCTTGAGGGAGACCCAGTACTTC	TRBV20-1	TRBJ2-5	few	.
CASRTSGSGEQYF	TGTGCCAGCAGAACTAGCGGGAGTGGCGAGCAGTACTTC	TRBV9	TRBJ2-7	.	TRBD2
CASSLGGQLEGYTF	TGTGCCAGCAGCTTAGGCGGGCAACTTGAAGGCTACACCTTC	TRBV7-8	TRBJ1-2	few	.